The T cell receptor beta chain described here comes from a study of shared clonotypes between healthy human individuals. Study in general: Sampling drew on donors who were two women and a few men aged 18 to 49. Study conclusions and caveats: For naive CD4 cells, 5% to 6.5% of clonotypes were shared across a few donors.

Note on this clone: Its antigen is unknown.

Selected positively for CCR7 and CD45RO-negative, naive CD8 cells excluded terminally differentiated effector memory CD45RA+ cells. The germline V and J ends were trimmed by 2 bases and 4 bases, with 15 bases remaining between them. From germline, CDR1 is SGHVS and CDR2 FNYEAQ. CDR3 length equals 16 residues. Assay execution proceeded at the deep level. This table comes from immunoSEQ multiplex PCR, and its TCRdb copy is limited to in-frame clones, with some not included. The repertoire holds around 2,000,000 clones, with about 95% as singletons. Sequences were obtained from naive CD8+ T cells sorted from blood. The sequence was collected from a man aged 18 to 29 in good health. The rearrangement uses TRBV7-6 and TRBJ2-1; D is unresolved. This chain's CDR3 is CASSLSPLRPYNEQFF. For the CDR3, the DNA is TGTGCCAGCAGCTTATCCCCTCTCCGGCCGTACAATGAGCAGTTCTTC.